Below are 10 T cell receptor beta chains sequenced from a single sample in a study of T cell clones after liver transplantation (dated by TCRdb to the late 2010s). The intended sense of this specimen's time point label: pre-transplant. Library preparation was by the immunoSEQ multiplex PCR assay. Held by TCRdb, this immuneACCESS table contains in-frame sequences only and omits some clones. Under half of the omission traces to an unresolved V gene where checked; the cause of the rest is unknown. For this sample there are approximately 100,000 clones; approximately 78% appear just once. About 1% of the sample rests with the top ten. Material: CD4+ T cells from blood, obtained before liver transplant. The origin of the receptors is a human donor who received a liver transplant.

The CDR3 spells CASSSGRTGKISYNEQFF. As DNA, the CDR3 is TGTGCCAGCAGCTCGGGCCGGACAGGGAAAATCTCCTACAATGAGCAGTTCTTC. This chain links TRBV5-4 with TRBJ2-1; 8 nucleotides line up with TRBD1. The germline CDR1 and CDR2 sequences are SGHNT and YYREEE (reference sequence). Trimming at V came to 3 bases and at J to 0 bases, leaving 11 bases not matched to a gene. The CDR3 sequence is 18 residues long.

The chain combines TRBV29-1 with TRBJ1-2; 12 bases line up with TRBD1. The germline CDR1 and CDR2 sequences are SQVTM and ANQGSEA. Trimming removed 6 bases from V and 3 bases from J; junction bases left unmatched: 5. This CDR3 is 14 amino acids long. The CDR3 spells CSVGDRGQDYGYTF. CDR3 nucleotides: TGCAGCGTCGGGGACAGGGGGCAGGACTATGGCTACACCTTC.

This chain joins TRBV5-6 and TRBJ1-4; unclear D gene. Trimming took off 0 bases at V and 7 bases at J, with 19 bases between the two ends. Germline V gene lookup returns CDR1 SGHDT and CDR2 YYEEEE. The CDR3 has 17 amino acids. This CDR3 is CASSLDGLPRAGEKLFF. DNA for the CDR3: TGTGCCAGCAGCTTGGACGGATTGCCACGGGCGGGTGAAAAACTGTTTTTT.

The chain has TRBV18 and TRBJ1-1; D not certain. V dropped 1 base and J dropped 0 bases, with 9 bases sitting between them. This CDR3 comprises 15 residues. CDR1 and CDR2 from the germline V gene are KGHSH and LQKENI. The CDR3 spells CASSPHGDLNTEAFF. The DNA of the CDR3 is TGTGCCAGCTCACCACACGGGGATTTGAACACTGAAGCTTTCTTT.

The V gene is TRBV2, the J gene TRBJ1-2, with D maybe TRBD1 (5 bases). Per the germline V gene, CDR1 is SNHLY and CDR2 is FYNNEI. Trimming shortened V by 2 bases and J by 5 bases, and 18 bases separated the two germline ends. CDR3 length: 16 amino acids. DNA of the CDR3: TGTGCCAGCAGTGAAAGGTCTGGGGGGTTAGGTTATGGCTACACCTTC. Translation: CASSERSGGLGYGYTF.

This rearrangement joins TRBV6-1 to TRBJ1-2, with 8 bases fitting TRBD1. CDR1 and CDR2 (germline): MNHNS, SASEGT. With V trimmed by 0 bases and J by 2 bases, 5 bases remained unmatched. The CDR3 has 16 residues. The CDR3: CASSEAPGQGNYGYTF. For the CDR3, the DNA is TGTGCCAGCAGTGAAGCGCCAGGACAGGGCAACTATGGCTACACCTTC.

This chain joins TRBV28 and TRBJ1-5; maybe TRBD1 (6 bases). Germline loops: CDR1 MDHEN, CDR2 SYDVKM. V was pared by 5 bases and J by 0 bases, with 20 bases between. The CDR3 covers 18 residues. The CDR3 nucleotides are TGTGCCAGCAGTGGGGGGACAACCGGTTTATATAGCAATCAGCCCCAGCATTTT. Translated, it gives CASSGGTTGLYSNQPQHF.

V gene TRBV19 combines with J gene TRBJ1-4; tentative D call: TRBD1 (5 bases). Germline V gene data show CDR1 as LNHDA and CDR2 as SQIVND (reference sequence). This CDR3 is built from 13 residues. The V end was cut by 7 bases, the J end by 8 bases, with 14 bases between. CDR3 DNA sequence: TGTGCCAGTAAAGAGGGGAGTCGCGAAAAACTGTTTTTT. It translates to CASKEGSREKLFF.

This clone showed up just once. CDR3 protein: CATSRVVGRDTQYF. CDR3 nucleotide sequence: TGTGCCACCAGCAGGGTCGTAGGGAGGGATACGCAGTATTTT. V and J are TRBV15 and TRBJ2-3; D possibly corresponds to TRBD2 (6 bases). V lost 3 bases and J lost 6, with 13 bases in between. The germline CDR1 and CDR2 sequences are LNHNV and YYDKDF (reference sequence). There are 14 residues in the CDR3.

In nucleotides, the CDR3 is TGTGCCAGCAGCTCTGACAGGGGGCTTAGGGATGAGCAGTTCTTC. Its translation: CASSSDRGLRDEQFF. V gene TRBV7-9 combines with J gene TRBJ2-1; the match to TRBD1 covers 10 bases. Germline V gene data show CDR1 as SEHNR and CDR2 as FQNEAQ (reference sequence). CDR3 length: 15 amino acids. Trimming took 4 bases from V and 8 from J; bases not matched to a gene: 8.